This T cell receptor beta chain is from a study of cytomegalovirus exposure and HLA in healthy donors. Study results and caveats: Most TCR beta V segments were productive about 90% or about 30% of the time in an earlier analysis. Follow-up analysis found HLA locus-dependent TCR association rates, highest for DRB1 and lowest for HLA-C. With further analysis later on, most CMV-associated TCR beta chains appeared HLA-restricted.

This clone was observed a single time. Antigen: not known. V lost 1 base, J lost 2 bases, and 9 bases lay in between. Germline CDR1 SGHRS, CDR2 YFSETQ. CDR3 size: 15 residues. Use of 60 Vbeta and 13 Jbeta primers characterized the PCR. TCRdb's table, derived via immunoSEQ multiplex PCR, lists solely in-frame clones and lacks some. The sample consists of 200,000 to 250,000 clones, over 65% of them appearing once. V usage is TRBV5-1 and J usage is TRBJ2-2, with D possibly matching TRBD2 (5 bases). This TCR was sampled from a woman aged 55-69 years in good health and CMV-seropositive. Sequenced input: PBMCs. CDR3 nucleotide sequence: TGCGCCAGCAGCTTGCGGGGAGACAACACCGGGGAGCTGTTTTTT. Translated, it gives CASSLRGDNTGELFF.